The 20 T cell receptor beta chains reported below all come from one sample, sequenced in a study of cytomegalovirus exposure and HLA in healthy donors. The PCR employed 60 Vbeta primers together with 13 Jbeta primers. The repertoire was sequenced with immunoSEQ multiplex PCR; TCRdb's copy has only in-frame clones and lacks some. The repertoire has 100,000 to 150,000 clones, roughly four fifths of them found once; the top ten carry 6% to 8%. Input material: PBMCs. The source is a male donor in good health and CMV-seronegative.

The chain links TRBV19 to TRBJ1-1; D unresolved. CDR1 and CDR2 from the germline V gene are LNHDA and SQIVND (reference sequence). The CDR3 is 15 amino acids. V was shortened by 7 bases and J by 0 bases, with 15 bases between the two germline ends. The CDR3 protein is CASTGLGGMNTEAFF. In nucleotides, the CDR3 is TGTGCCAGTACTGGGTTGGGAGGCATGAACACTGAAGCTTTCTTT.

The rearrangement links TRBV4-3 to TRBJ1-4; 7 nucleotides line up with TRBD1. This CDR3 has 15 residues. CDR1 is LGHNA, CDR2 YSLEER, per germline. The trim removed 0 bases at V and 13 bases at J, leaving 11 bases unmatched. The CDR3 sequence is CASSQDQGDREVLFF. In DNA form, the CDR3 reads TGCGCCAGCAGCCAAGATCAGGGAGACAGGGAAGTACTGTTTTTT.

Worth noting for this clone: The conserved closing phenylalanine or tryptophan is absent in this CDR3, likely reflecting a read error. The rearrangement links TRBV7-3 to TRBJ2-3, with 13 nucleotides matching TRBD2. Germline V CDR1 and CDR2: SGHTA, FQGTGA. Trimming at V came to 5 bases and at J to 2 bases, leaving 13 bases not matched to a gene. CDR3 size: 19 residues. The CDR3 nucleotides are TGTGCCAGCAGCACCCCGGGACTAGCGGGACCTGATAACACAGATACGCAGTATCTT. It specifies CASSTPGLAGPDNTDTQYL.

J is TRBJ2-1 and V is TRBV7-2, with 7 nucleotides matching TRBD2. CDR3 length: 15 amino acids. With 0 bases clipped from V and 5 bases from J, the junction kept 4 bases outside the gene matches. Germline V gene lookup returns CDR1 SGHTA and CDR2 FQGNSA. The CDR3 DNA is TGTGCCAGCAGCTTAGCCGGGACTAAAAACAATGAGCAGTTCTTC. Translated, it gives CASSLAGTKNNEQFF.

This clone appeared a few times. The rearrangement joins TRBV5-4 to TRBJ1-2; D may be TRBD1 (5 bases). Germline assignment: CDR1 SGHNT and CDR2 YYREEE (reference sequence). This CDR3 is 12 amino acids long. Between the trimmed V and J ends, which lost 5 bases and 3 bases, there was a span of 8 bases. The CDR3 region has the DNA TGTGCCAGCAGTCAGGGTGACTATGGCTACACCTTC. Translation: CASSQGDYGYTF.

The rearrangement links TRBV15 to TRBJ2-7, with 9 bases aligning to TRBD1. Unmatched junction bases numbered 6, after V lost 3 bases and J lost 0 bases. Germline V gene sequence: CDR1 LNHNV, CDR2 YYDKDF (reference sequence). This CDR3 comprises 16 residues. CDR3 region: CATSSTGTGFSYEQYF. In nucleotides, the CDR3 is TGTGCCACCAGCAGTACCGGGACAGGGTTCTCCTACGAGCAGTACTTC.

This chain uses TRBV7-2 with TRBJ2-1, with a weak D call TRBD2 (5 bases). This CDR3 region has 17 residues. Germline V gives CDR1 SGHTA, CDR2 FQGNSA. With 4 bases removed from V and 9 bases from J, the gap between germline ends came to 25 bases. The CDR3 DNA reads TGTGCCAGCAGCTCCGCGGGTCCCCGCTTCCCCCCTCGTGAGCAGTTCTTC. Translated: CASSSAGPRFPPREQFF.

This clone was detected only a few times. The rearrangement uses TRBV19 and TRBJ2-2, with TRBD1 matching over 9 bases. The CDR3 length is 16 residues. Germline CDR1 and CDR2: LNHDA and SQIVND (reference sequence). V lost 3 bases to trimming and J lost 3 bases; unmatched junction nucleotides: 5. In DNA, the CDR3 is TGTGCCAGTAGTATTGGTGGGACAGGGTACACCGGGGAGCTGTTTTTT. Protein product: CASSIGGTGYTGELFF.

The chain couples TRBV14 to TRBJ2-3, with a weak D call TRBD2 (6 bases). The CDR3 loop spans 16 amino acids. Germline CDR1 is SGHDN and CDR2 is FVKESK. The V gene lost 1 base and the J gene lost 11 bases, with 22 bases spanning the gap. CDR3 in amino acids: CASSQVEFGAGSGQYF. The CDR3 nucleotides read TGTGCCAGCAGCCAAGTAGAGTTTGGGGCGGGGAGTGGGCAGTATTTT.

CDR3 nucleotides: TGCGCCAGCAGCCCTACCGAGAGCTCTGGAAACACCATATATTTT. Translating it yields CASSPTESSGNTIYF. J is TRBJ1-3 and V is TRBV4-3, with no clear D. Trimming took 4 bases from V and 0 from J, leaving 10 bases between them. Germline CDR1 and CDR2: LGHNA and YSLEER. CDR3 length equals 15 residues.

CDR3 sequence reads: CAWSALAGAPKTQYF. The DNA for the CDR3 is TGTGCCTGGTCAGCTCTAGCGGGTGCTCCGAAGACCCAGTACTTC. The chain is built from TRBV30 and TRBJ2-5, with 8 nucleotides matching TRBD2. This CDR3 is built from 15 residues. Germline V CDR1 and CDR2: GTSNPN, SVGIG (reference sequence). The J segment lost 6 bases and the V segment lost 5 bases, leaving 14 bases of the junction unmatched.

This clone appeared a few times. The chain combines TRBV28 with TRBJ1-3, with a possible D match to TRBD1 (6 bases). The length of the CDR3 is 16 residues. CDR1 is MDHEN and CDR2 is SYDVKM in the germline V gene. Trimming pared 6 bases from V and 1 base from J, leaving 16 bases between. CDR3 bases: TGTGCCAGCAGAACACTAGGGGGGGTGTCTGGAAACACCATATATTTT. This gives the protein CASRTLGGVSGNTIYF.

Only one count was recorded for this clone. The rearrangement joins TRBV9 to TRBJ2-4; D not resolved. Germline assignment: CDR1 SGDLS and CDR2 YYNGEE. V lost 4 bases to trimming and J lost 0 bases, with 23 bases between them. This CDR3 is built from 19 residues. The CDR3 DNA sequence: TGTGCCAGCAGCCCGCGCCCGGCCACAGTGGATGGAGCCAAAAACATTCAGTACTTC. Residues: CASSPRPATVDGAKNIQYF.

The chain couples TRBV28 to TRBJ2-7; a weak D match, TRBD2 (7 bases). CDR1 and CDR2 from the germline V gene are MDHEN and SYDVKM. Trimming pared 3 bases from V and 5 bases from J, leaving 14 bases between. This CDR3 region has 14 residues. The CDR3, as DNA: TGTGCCAGCAGTTTTGGGGGGGGCTTCGACGAGCAGTACTTC. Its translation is CASSFGGGFDEQYF.

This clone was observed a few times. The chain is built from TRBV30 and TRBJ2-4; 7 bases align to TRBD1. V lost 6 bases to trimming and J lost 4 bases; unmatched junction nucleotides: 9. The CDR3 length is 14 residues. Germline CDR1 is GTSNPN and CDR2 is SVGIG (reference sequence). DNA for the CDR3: TGTGCCTGTCGCGGATTGACAGGGAAAAACATTCAGTACTTC. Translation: CACRGLTGKNIQYF.

This chain's CDR3 is CASRRLQDPNTGELFF. Written as DNA, the CDR3 is TGTGCCAGCAGACGCTTACAGGATCCGAACACCGGGGAGCTGTTTTTT. The chain uses TRBV27 and TRBJ2-2; a weak D match, TRBD1 (5 bases). The CDR3 loop spans 16 amino acids. Germline-derived CDR1 and CDR2 are MNHEY and SMNVEV (reference sequence). V was clipped by 6 bases and J by 0 bases, with 14 bases between them.

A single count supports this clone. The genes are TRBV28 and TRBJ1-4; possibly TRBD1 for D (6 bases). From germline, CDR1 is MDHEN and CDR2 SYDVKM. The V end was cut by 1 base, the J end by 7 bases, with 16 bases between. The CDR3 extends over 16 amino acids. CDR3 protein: CASSLSRTAGSEKLFF. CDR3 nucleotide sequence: TGTGCCAGCAGTTTATCCCGGACAGCCGGTAGTGAAAAACTGTTTTTT.

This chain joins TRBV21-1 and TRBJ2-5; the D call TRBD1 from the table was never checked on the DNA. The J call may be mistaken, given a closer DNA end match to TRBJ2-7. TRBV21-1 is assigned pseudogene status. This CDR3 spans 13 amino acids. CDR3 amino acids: CASTGTGAYEQYF. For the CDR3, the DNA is TGTGCCAGCACGGGGACAGGGGCCTACGAGCAGTACTTC.

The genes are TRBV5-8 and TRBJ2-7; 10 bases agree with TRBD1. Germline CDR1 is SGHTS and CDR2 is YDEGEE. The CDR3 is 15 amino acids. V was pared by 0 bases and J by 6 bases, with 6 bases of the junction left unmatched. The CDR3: CASSLGDRGLGEQYF. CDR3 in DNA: TGTGCCAGCAGCTTGGGAGACAGGGGGCTAGGCGAGCAGTACTTC.

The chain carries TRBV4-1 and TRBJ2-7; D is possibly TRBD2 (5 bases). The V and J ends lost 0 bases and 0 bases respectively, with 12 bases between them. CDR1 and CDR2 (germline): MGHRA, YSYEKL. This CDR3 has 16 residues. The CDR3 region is CASSQEVSGYSYEQYF. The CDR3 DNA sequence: TGCGCCAGCAGCCAAGAGGTCAGCGGTTACTCCTACGAGCAGTACTTC.